This record looks at one T cell receptor (beta chain) sequence and its context. Antigen unknown. 13 Jbeta primers and 60 Vbeta primers were used for the PCR. TCRdb's table, derived via immunoSEQ multiplex PCR, lists solely in-frame clones and lacks some. The sample gives about 100,000 clones, approximately 72% of which show up once; roughly 7.7% is in the top ten. Trimming took 4 bases from V and 5 from J; bases not matched to a gene: 10. Germline V lookup: CDR1 MNHEY, CDR2 SMNVEV (reference sequence). The CDR3 consists of 15 residues. The entry originates in a study of cytomegalovirus exposure and HLA in healthy donors. General study findings and limits: Overall, roughly 160 TCR beta chains were annotated as cytomegalovirus-associated. Usually a TCR sequence was rare, but some public TCRs were found in many donors.

The gene calls are TRBV27 and TRBJ1-2; 7 bases map to TRBD1. This clonotype was obtained from a man aged 35 to 55 in good health and CMV-seropositive. What was sequenced was PBMCs. The CDR3 sequence is CASSSSTGTRYGYTF. In DNA form, the CDR3 reads TGTGCCAGCAGTTCCTCGACAGGGACTAGATATGGCTACACCTTC.